These T cell receptor beta chains were read from a single sample in a study of T cell changes during pregnancy in multiple sclerosis. Sequenced by immunoSEQ multiplex PCR; TCRdb stores in-frame clones only, minus some. The repertoire holds about 53,000 clones, with 90% as singletons. The starting material was CD8+ T cells from peripheral blood mononuclear cells, obtained before pregnancy. Receptor source: a female donor with multiple sclerosis, enrolled in a pregnancy study. The CDR3 runs from the conserved cysteine through the conserved F or W. D genes are given only for firm matches. Clone sizes are given selectively: once, few, many, or a class where the clone is expanded.

clone_size: .; v_call: TRBV2; d_call: TRBD2; j_call: TRBJ2-1; cdr3_nt: TGTGCCAGCAGGCTAGCGGGGGGTATCAATGAGCAGTTCTTC; cdr3_aa: CASRLAGGINEQFF
clone_size: .; v_call: TRBV4-3; d_call: .; j_call: TRBJ2-3; cdr3_nt: TGCGCCAGCAGCCAAGATATAGGGGTTCCAGATACGCAGTATTTT; cdr3_aa: CASSQDIGVPDTQYF
clone_size: medium-sized; v_call: TRBV4-3; d_call: .; j_call: TRBJ2-1; cdr3_nt: TGCGCCAGCAGCCAAGAGGAGGGGTCCTACAATGAGCAGTTCTTC; cdr3_aa: CASSQEEGSYNEQFF
clone_size: .; v_call: TRBV9; d_call: TRBD2; j_call: TRBJ2-5; cdr3_nt: TGTGCCAGCAGCGCCCCGAAGCGGGGGGGTCAAGAGACCCAGTACTTC; cdr3_aa: CASSAPKRGGQETQYF
clone_size: once; v_call: TRBV19; d_call: TRBD1; j_call: TRBJ1-1; cdr3_nt: TGTGCCAGTAGTGACCCGACAGGGTCATTACCTGAAGCTTTCTTT; cdr3_aa: CASSDPTGSLPEAFF
clone_size: .; v_call: TRBV2; d_call: .; j_call: TRBJ2-2; cdr3_nt: TGTGCCAGCAGTGAAGCCTTCTGGGACACTAACACCGGGGAGCTGTTTTTT; cdr3_aa: CASSEAFWDTNTGELFF
clone_size: .; v_call: TRBV6-5; d_call: TRBD1; j_call: TRBJ1-2; cdr3_nt: TGTGCCAGCAGTTACCGACAGGGGGATGGCTACACCTTC; cdr3_aa: CASSYRQGDGYTF
clone_size: few; v_call: TRBV30; d_call: .; j_call: TRBJ1-5; cdr3_nt: TGTGCCTGGAGTTTAGGGGTGGGTCAGCCCCAGCATTTT; cdr3_aa: CAWSLGVGQPQHF
clone_size: .; v_call: TRBV19; d_call: .; j_call: TRBJ1-2; cdr3_nt: TGTGCCAGTTATAACTATGGCTACACCTTC; cdr3_aa: CASYNYGYTF
clone_size: .; v_call: TRBV7-9; d_call: TRBD1; j_call: TRBJ2-7; cdr3_nt: TGTGCCGGACAGGACCCTGGTATGGGGGAGCAGTACTTC; cdr3_aa: CAGQDPGMGEQYF
clone_size: once; v_call: TRBV5-1; d_call: TRBD1; j_call: TRBJ2-7; cdr3_nt: TGCGCCAGCAGCTGGGGACAGAACGAGCAGTACTTC; cdr3_aa: CASSWGQNEQYF
clone_size: .; v_call: TRBV27; d_call: TRBD1; j_call: TRBJ2-7; cdr3_nt: TGTGCCAGCAGCGAATCCCTTGGACAGGGGACTTACGAGCAGTACTTC; cdr3_aa: CASSESLGQGTYEQYF
clone_size: .; v_call: TRBV5-4; d_call: TRBD1; j_call: TRBJ2-7; cdr3_nt: TGTGCCACCGGGACAGGCTACGAGCAGTACTTC; cdr3_aa: CATGTGYEQYF
clone_size: .; v_call: TRBV6-4; d_call: TRBD1; j_call: TRBJ2-3; cdr3_nt: TGTGCCAGCAGTGAAGGGACAGGTGGAGCAGTAGATACGCAGTATTTT; cdr3_aa: CASSEGTGGAVDTQYF
clone_size: few; v_call: TRBV7-3; d_call: TRBD2; j_call: TRBJ2-2; cdr3_nt: TGTGCCAGCAGCTTAACAAGCGGGGGCACCGGGGAGCTGTTTTTT; cdr3_aa: CASSLTSGGTGELFF
clone_size: .; v_call: TRBV4-3; d_call: .; j_call: TRBJ2-2; cdr3_nt: TGCGCCAGCAGCCGTATAGACACCGGGGAGCTGTTTTTT; cdr3_aa: CASSRIDTGELFF
clone_size: once; v_call: TRBV9; d_call: TRBD1; j_call: TRBJ1-1; cdr3_nt: TGTGCCAGCAGCGCGACAGGGACCTTTATGAACACTGAAGCTTTCTTT; cdr3_aa: CASSATGTFMNTEAFF
clone_size: .; v_call: TRBV5-4; d_call: .; j_call: TRBJ1-1; cdr3_nt: TGTGCCAGCAGCCTCTTCGGGGGTGACACTGAAGCTTTCTTT; cdr3_aa: CASSLFGGDTEAFF
clone_size: .; v_call: TRBV7-9; d_call: TRBD1; j_call: TRBJ2-3; cdr3_nt: TGTGCCAGCAGCTTAGGACAGGGGGCTCTCGCAGATACGCAGTATTTT; cdr3_aa: CASSLGQGALADTQYF
clone_size: .; v_call: TRBV29-1; d_call: TRBD1; j_call: TRBJ2-3; cdr3_nt: TGCAGCGTTGAAGACAGGGGACAGACTTCTAGCACAGATACGCAGTATTTT; cdr3_aa: CSVEDRGQTSSTDTQYF
clone_size: .; v_call: TRBV4-3; d_call: TRBD2; j_call: TRBJ2-7; cdr3_nt: TGCGCCAGCAGCCAAGGGACTAGCGGGGTAAGCTCCTACGAGCAGTACTTC; cdr3_aa: CASSQGTSGVSSYEQYF
clone_size: many; v_call: TRBV6-4; d_call: .; j_call: TRBJ2-1; cdr3_nt: TGTGCCAGCAGTGACTCCTCGGGGGAAACTGAGCAGTTCTTC; cdr3_aa: CASSDSSGETEQFF
clone_size: .; v_call: TRBV4-1; d_call: TRBD2; j_call: TRBJ2-2; cdr3_nt: TGCGCCAGCAGCCTGGGACTAGCGAACACCGGGGAGCTGTTTTTT; cdr3_aa: CASSLGLANTGELFF
clone_size: .; v_call: TRBV6-4; d_call: TRBD2; j_call: TRBJ2-1; cdr3_nt: TGTGCCAGCAGTGAAGCGGGGGGGCTAAATGAGCAGTTCTTC; cdr3_aa: CASSEAGGLNEQFF
clone_size: .; v_call: TRBV9; d_call: .; j_call: TRBJ2-3; cdr3_nt: TGTGCCAGCAGCGTAGGGATAGGGGCGCCGGGCACAGATACGCAGTATTTT; cdr3_aa: CASSVGIGAPGTDTQYF
clone_size: once; v_call: TRBV4-1; d_call: .; j_call: TRBJ2-7; cdr3_nt: TGCGCCAGCAGCCAAGTGGTAGGGGAAGCCTACGAGCAGTACTTC; cdr3_aa: CASSQVVGEAYEQYF
clone_size: once; v_call: TRBV19; d_call: TRBD2; j_call: TRBJ2-1; cdr3_nt: TGTGCCAGCGGACTAGCGGGGGCTTACAATGAGCAGTTCTTC; cdr3_aa: CASGLAGAYNEQFF
clone_size: .; v_call: TRBV7-6; d_call: TRBD1; j_call: TRBJ2-7; cdr3_nt: TGTGCCAGCAGCGGTCGAGGGACAGGGGGTTCCTACGAGCAGTACTTC; cdr3_aa: CASSGRGTGGSYEQYF
clone_size: .; v_call: TRBV6-4; d_call: TRBD2; j_call: TRBJ2-1; cdr3_nt: TGTGCCAGCAGTGACGCGGGGGGGGATCCCAATGAGCAGTTCTTC; cdr3_aa: CASSDAGGDPNEQFF
clone_size: .; v_call: TRBV7-3; d_call: TRBD1; j_call: TRBJ2-3; cdr3_nt: TGTGCCAGCAGCTTGTGGACAGGGGGAGATACGCAGTATTTT; cdr3_aa: CASSLWTGGDTQYF
clone_size: .; v_call: TRBV5-1; d_call: TRBD1; j_call: TRBJ2-3; cdr3_nt: TGCGCCAGCAGCTTGGGCCAGGGGGCAGATACGCAGTATTTT; cdr3_aa: CASSLGQGADTQYF
clone_size: .; v_call: TRBV9; d_call: .; j_call: TRBJ2-1; cdr3_nt: TGTGCCAGCAGCGTCAGCCCCGGGAATGGGAATGAGCAGTTCTTC; cdr3_aa: CASSVSPGNGNEQFF
clone_size: .; v_call: TRBV4-2; d_call: TRBD2; j_call: TRBJ2-7; cdr3_nt: TGTGCCAGCAGCCAAGAGGCGGGGGGGCCGAACGAGCAGTACTTC; cdr3_aa: CASSQEAGGPNEQYF
clone_size: .; v_call: TRBV7-6; d_call: .; j_call: TRBJ1-1; cdr3_nt: TGTGCCAGCAGCTTAGGGGCAGGAGGAGGAGCTTTCTTT; cdr3_aa: CASSLGAGGGAFF
clone_size: few; v_call: TRBV4-2; d_call: .; j_call: TRBJ1-2; cdr3_nt: TGTGCCAGCAGCCAAGACGGGGGAAGGTCTAACTATGGCTACACCTTC; cdr3_aa: CASSQDGGRSNYGYTF
clone_size: few; v_call: TRBV4-3; d_call: .; j_call: TRBJ2-7; cdr3_nt: TGCGCCAGCAGCCAAGGACTAGACTACGAGCAGTACTTC; cdr3_aa: CASSQGLDYEQYF
clone_size: .; v_call: TRBV25-1; d_call: .; j_call: TRBJ2-7; cdr3_nt: TGTGCCAGCAGTCACAGGGTGCACTCCTACGAGCAGTACTTC; cdr3_aa: CASSHRVHSYEQYF
clone_size: .; v_call: TRBV12-2; d_call: .; j_call: TRBJ2-7; cdr3_nt: TGTGCAAGTCGCTCCCCCGCCTACGAGCAGTACTTC; cdr3_aa: CASRSPAYEQYF
clone_size: .; v_call: TRBV6-5; d_call: .; j_call: TRBJ2-7; cdr3_nt: TGTGCCAGCAGCACAGGTTTCCACCCCGAGCAGTACTTC; cdr3_aa: CASSTGFHPEQYF
clone_size: .; v_call: TRBV7-9; d_call: .; j_call: TRBJ2-7; cdr3_nt: TGTGCCAGCAGCTCCGCCTTAGTGAGTTACGAGCAGTACTTC; cdr3_aa: CASSSALVSYEQYF
clone_size: .; v_call: TRBV5-1; d_call: .; j_call: TRBJ1-6; cdr3_nt: TGCGCCAGCAGCTTGGGTGGTGGGTTCCCGCTAGGCAATTCACCCCTCCACTTT; cdr3_aa: CASSLGGGFPLGNSPLHF
clone_size: .; v_call: TRBV5-5; d_call: .; j_call: TRBJ2-7; cdr3_nt: TGTGCCAGCAGCCCGGACGGGGTGCTAGAGTACTTC; cdr3_aa: CASSPDGVLEYF
clone_size: .; v_call: TRBV9; d_call: .; j_call: TRBJ2-3; cdr3_nt: TGTGCCAGCAGCTTGGGGGGATCAGATACGCAGTATTTT; cdr3_aa: CASSLGGSDTQYF
clone_size: .; v_call: TRBV5-5; d_call: TRBD1; j_call: TRBJ1-2; cdr3_nt: TGTGCCAGCAGACCGTTACAGGGGAACTATGGCTACACCTTC; cdr3_aa: CASRPLQGNYGYTF
clone_size: .; v_call: TRBV11-1; d_call: .; j_call: TRBJ1-1; cdr3_nt: TGTGCCAGCAGCTTACCCGGAGGGGCAATCGCTGAAGCTTTCTTT; cdr3_aa: CASSLPGGAIAEAFF
clone_size: .; v_call: TRBV7-9; d_call: .; j_call: TRBJ1-2; cdr3_nt: TGTGCCAGCAGCTTAGAGTTTTGGACAAGCGATGGCTACACCTTC; cdr3_aa: CASSLEFWTSDGYTF
clone_size: .; v_call: TRBV9; d_call: .; j_call: TRBJ1-2; cdr3_nt: TGTGCCAGCAGCCCCGGGGGAAGTATCTATGGCTACACCTTC; cdr3_aa: CASSPGGSIYGYTF
clone_size: once; v_call: TRBV7-9; d_call: .; j_call: TRBJ1-4; cdr3_nt: TGTGCCAGCAGCCCCATTTCCAAACTGTTTTTT; cdr3_aa: CASSPISKLFF
clone_size: .; v_call: TRBV11-2; d_call: .; j_call: TRBJ1-1; cdr3_nt: TGTGCCAGCAGCTCCGGACACCCTGAAGCTTTCTTT; cdr3_aa: CASSSGHPEAFF
clone_size: .; v_call: TRBV11-2; d_call: .; j_call: TRBJ1-1; cdr3_nt: TGTGCCAGCAGCGGGGGGATGGGGTTGAACACTGAAGCTTTCTTT; cdr3_aa: CASSGGMGLNTEAFF